This TCR beta chain was sequenced in a study of cytomegalovirus exposure and HLA in healthy donors. Study observations and caveats: Listed as cytomegalovirus-associated were around 160 TCR beta chains.

In regard to this clone: The antigen is unknown.

Per germline, CDR1 SGHTA and CDR2 FQGNSA. Trimming removed 5 bases from V and 0 bases from J, with 13 bases in between. This CDR3 comprises 16 residues. The PCR made use of 60 Vbeta and 13 Jbeta primers. Sequencing used immunoSEQ multiplex PCR; TCRdb keeps in-frame clones, though not all of them. The table includes about 82,000 clones, approximately 80% detected once. This TCR came from a man aged 50 to 60 in good health and CMV-seronegative. The sequenced sample was PBMCs. The chain carries TRBV7-2 and TRBJ1-4, with D unclear. CDR3 sequence (DNA): TGTGCCAGCAGCCTTAATTACAGAGCAACTAATGAAAAACTGTTTTTT. This translates into CASSLNYRATNEKLFF.